Below are 15 T cell receptor beta chains sequenced from a single sample in a study of blood T cell repertoires in COVID-19. The assay was immunoSEQ multiplex PCR, and TCRdb's table has in-frame clones only and misses some. Seen here are 300,000 or so clones, 80% to 90% observed once, and the top ten hold about 1.2%. The sequenced material came from peripheral blood. The receptors derive from a woman in her forties or fifties with acute or convalescent COVID-19.

The chain joins TRBV6-5 to TRBJ2-7, with 7 bases that match TRBD1. The length of the CDR3 is 15 residues. J lost 2 bases, V lost 0 bases, and 4 bases had no gene match. Germline V lookup: CDR1 MNHEY, CDR2 SVGAGI. CDR3 sequence: CASSYSPGQPYEQYF. CDR3 nucleotides: TGTGCCAGCAGTTACTCCCCGGGACAGCCCTACGAGCAGTACTTC.

The J gene is TRBJ1-1, the V gene TRBV7-2, with D maybe TRBD1 (5 bases). The ends were cut back, 2 bases at V and 4 bases at J, with 8 bases in the middle. CDR1 and CDR2 (germline): SGHTA, FQGNSA. This CDR3 is 13 amino acids long. The CDR3 DNA reads TGTGCCAGCAGCTTAAGGGGTAGCACTGAAGCTTTCTTT. Residues: CASSLRGSTEAFF.

The chain is built from TRBV7-2 and TRBJ2-7; 10 bases align to TRBD1. CDR1 and CDR2 (germline): SGHTA, FQGNSA. The junction had 8 bases not matched to a gene; V was cut back by 5 bases and J by 4 bases. The CDR3 contains 15 residues. CDR3 in DNA: TGTGCCAGCAGCCAGATGGGACAGGGGCTGTACGAGCAGTACTTC. Translated, it gives CASSQMGQGLYEQYF. Looking up the rest from reference TRBV7-2 and TRBJ2-7 gives the full variable domain: GAGVSQSPSNKVTEKGKDVELRCDPISGHTALYWYRQSLGQGLEFLIYFQGNSAPDKSGLPSDRFSAERTGGSVSTLTIQRTQQEDSAVYLCASSQMGQGLYEQYFGPGTRLTVT.

The V gene is TRBV12-3 or TRBV12-4, the J gene TRBJ2-5; D is uncertain. Trimming shortened V by 5 bases and J by 3 bases, and 7 bases separated the two germline ends. This CDR3 is 12 amino acids long. CDR3 DNA sequence: TGTGCCAGCAGTACTATTAAAGAGACCCAGTACTTC. It translates to CASSTIKETQYF.

This clone was seen a few times. The chain employs TRBV5-1 and TRBJ2-6; weak D call: TRBD2 (6 bases). Trimming took off 4 bases at V and 3 bases at J, with 8 bases between the two ends. Germline V CDR1 and CDR2: SGHRS, YFSETQ. The CDR3 covers 14 residues. DNA of the CDR3: TGCGCCAGCAGCCGGGACTTTGGGGCCAACGTCCTGACTTTC. Amino acids: CASSRDFGANVLTF.

The rearrangement uses TRBV5-1 and TRBJ1-4; possible D gene TRBD1, 5 bases. This CDR3 region has 16 residues. Trimming left V 0 bases short and J 5 bases short, with 14 bases between. CDR1 is SGHRS, CDR2 YFSETQ, per germline. The CDR3 loop reads CASSLGQPGGNEKLFF. Here the CDR3 DNA reads TGCGCCAGCAGCTTGGGGCAGCCCGGGGGGAATGAAAAACTGTTTTTT.

CDR3 in amino acids: CAWSVRQGAYNEQFF. The CDR3 nucleotides read TGTGCCTGGAGTGTACGACAGGGGGCTTACAATGAGCAGTTCTTC. This chain connects TRBV30 to TRBJ2-1; 10 bases map to TRBD1. Germline V gene lookup returns CDR1 GTSNPN and CDR2 SVGIG (reference sequence). V lost 0 bases to trimming and J lost 4 bases; unmatched junction nucleotides: 3. The CDR3 runs 15 residues. The full variable domain, its missing parts supplied by reference TRBV30 and TRBJ2-1, is SQTIHQWPATLVQPVGSPLSLECTVEGTSNPNLYWYRQAAGRGLQLLFYSVGIGQISSEVPQNLSASRPQDRQFILSSKKLLLSDSGFYLCAWSVRQGAYNEQFFGPGTRLTVL.

This clone was recorded once. DNA of the CDR3: TGTGCCAGCAGCTCTAAAATAACAGAGGATACGCAGTATTTT. Translation: CASSSKITEDTQYF. The chain employs TRBV9 and TRBJ2-3; no definite D call. CDR3 length: 14 amino acids. Germline assignment: CDR1 SGDLS and CDR2 YYNGEE. The ends were cut back, 4 bases at V and 6 bases at J, with 15 bases in the middle.

The chain combines TRBV18 with TRBJ1-4, with D possibly matching TRBD1 (5 bases). Per germline, CDR1 KGHSH and CDR2 LQKENI. This CDR3 is built from 16 residues. With 2 bases removed from V and 1 base from J, the gap between germline ends came to 11 bases. CDR3 in DNA: TGTGCCAGCTCACCATATGTTGACAGAACTAATGAAAAACTGTTTTTT. Its protein product is CASSPYVDRTNEKLFF.

The rearrangement uses TRBV7-2 and TRBJ2-5, with D possibly being TRBD2 (7 bases). Germline values: CDR1 SGHTA, CDR2 FQGNSA. Trimming took 5 bases from V and 3 from J, leaving 22 bases between them. The CDR3 is 17 residues long. This CDR3 reads CASSPLGAGELEETQYF. In nucleotides, the CDR3 is TGTGCCAGCAGCCCCCTGGGGGCGGGGGAATTGGAAGAGACCCAGTACTTC.

This clone was seen once. V gene TRBV3-1 (or the pseudogene TRBV3-2) combines with J gene TRBJ2-3; D ambiguous. With 1 base removed from V and 0 bases from J, the gap between germline ends came to 5 bases. This CDR3 is 14 amino acids long. From germline, CDR1 is LGHDT and CDR2 YNNKEL (reference sequence). CDR3 sequence: CASSQVQSTDTQYF. Written as DNA, the CDR3 is TGTGCCAGCAGCCAAGTCCAAAGCACAGATACGCAGTATTTT.

Comment on this clone: At the DNA level, this CDR3 is encoded by other sequences in the same sample as well. The rearrangement uses TRBV11-2 and TRBJ1-1; D gene uncertain. Germline values: CDR1 SGHAT, CDR2 FQNNGV. The V end lost 0 bases, the J end lost 1 base, and 9 bases lay between the germline ends. The CDR3 loop spans 15 amino acids. The CDR3 nucleotides read TGTGCCAGCAGCTTAGACGGAGTCTCGAACACTGAAGCTTTCTTT. The encoded protein is CASSLDGVSNTEAFF.

The chain couples TRBV5-1 to TRBJ2-5, with 10 bases that match TRBD2. This CDR3 contains 15 residues. The V gene end was trimmed by 4 bases and the J gene end by 5 bases; junction bases not matched to a gene: 8. Germline values: CDR1 SGHRS, CDR2 YFSETQ. CDR3 in DNA: TGCGCCAGCAGCCTTTTTAATAGCGGGAGGGAGACCCAGTACTTC. Translating it yields CASSLFNSGRETQYF.

This clone was detected a few times. The chain combines TRBV18 with TRBJ2-5, with 7 positions matching TRBD1. The CDR3 is 13 amino acids. With 5 bases clipped from V and 3 bases from J, the junction kept 3 bases outside the gene matches. CDR1 is KGHSH, CDR2 LQKENI, per germline. The CDR3 region is CASSSQGEETQYF. CDR3 in DNA: TGTGCCAGCTCATCCCAGGGGGAAGAGACCCAGTACTTC.

The chain is built from TRBV19 and TRBJ2-2; D not resolved. This CDR3 region has 13 residues. Germline CDR1 and CDR2: LNHDA and SQIVND (reference sequence). Trimming stripped 3 bases from V and 1 base from J, with 3 bases between. The CDR3 DNA reads TGTGCCAGTAGTATCTGGAACACCGGGGAGCTGTTTTTT. Amino acids: CASSIWNTGELFF.